This T cell receptor beta chain derives from a study of OX40 agonist ivuxolimab in advanced cancers. About the study: Ivuxolimab, an antibody that agonizes OX40 (CD134), was administered to the patients.

Comment on this clone: Its antigen is unidentified.

The table came from immunoSEQ multiplex PCR; TCRdb's copy has only in-frame clones and leaves some out. The sample lists tens of thousands of clones; roughly 88% were seen once. Germline lookup yields CDR1 MNHEY and CDR2 SMNVEV (reference sequence). V lost 5 bases and J lost 2, with 11 bases in between. CDR3 length: 14 residues. Whole-study results and caveats: Both CD4+ and CD8+ T cell populations in blood had undergone clonal expansion by week 6 at 0.1 to 3.0 mg/kg. Several nonresponders also turned out to have low normalized T-cell clonal expansion.

The genes are TRBV27 and TRBJ2-3; no clear D. The TCR was taken from an adult with an advanced solid tumor such as melanoma, head and neck, liver or kidney cancer. The sequenced sample was CD4+ or CD8+ T cells sorted from blood, obtained in a trial of the OX40 agonist ivuxolimab. CDR3 sequence: CASSRRHHTDTQYF. DNA for the CDR3: TGTGCCAGCAGTCGCCGACATCACACAGATACGCAGTATTTT.